This TCR beta chain is from a study of human T cells and chemical hapten exposure. TCRdb reanalysed the RACE reads using MiXCR and keeps one entry per CDR3 protein. The sample shows more than 95,000 distinct CDR3 sequences, 25% to 30% of them seen only once. CDR3 length equals 17 residues. CDR1 is WSHSY, CDR2 SAAADI, per germline. J was trimmed by 4 bases and V by 6 bases; bases with no gene match: 15. Time point reported: patch test 3, about 24 weeks after DPC sensitization. Treatment here: therapeutic diphenylcyclopropenone sensitization with weekly scalp DPC. This clonotype occurred many times. The specimen was whole blood, collected in connection with sensitization to the hapten diphenylcyclopropenone (DPC). This sequence joins TRBV10-2 and TRBJ2-1, with 7 bases matching TRBD2. The clonotype was recovered from a man aged 35 to 55 with alopecia areata. Some clones in this sample may be carry-over from other donors' samples. The CDR3 region has the DNA TGCGCCAGCAGGGATCCGAGGGGAGCGGGGACTTACAATGAGCAGTTCTTC. Translation gives CASRDPRGAGTYNEQFF.